This T cell receptor beta chain originates from a study of long-term antiretroviral therapy in people with HIV. Whole-study findings and limits: Before ART, certain clones expanded, and these dominated the repertoire at all time points.

It was version v3.0 of the immunoSEQ assay that was run at survey level. The study targeted roughly 40,000-55,000 T-cell genomes per sample in sequencing. The table came from immunoSEQ multiplex PCR; TCRdb's copy has only in-frame clones and leaves some out. The data contain some 21,000 clones, more than 65% of them singletons. Germline CDR1 is MNHEY and CDR2 is SMNVEV (reference sequence). Trimming cost V 7 bases and J 7 bases; bases outside gene matches: 12. The CDR3 covers 15 residues. Held in samples before DNA extraction were roughly 0.9-11 million cryopreserved PBMC. In the case of this clone: What it binds is unknown.

This chain joins TRBV27 and TRBJ1-4; 7 bases match TRBD1. This sequence originates from a middle-aged man with HIV. Sequences were derived from unsorted PBMCs, sampled 0.3 years after starting antiretroviral therapy. CDR3 DNA sequence: TGTGCCAGCAAACGGGACAGCACCACGGTTGAAAAACTGTTTTTT. Protein product: CASKRDSTTVEKLFF.